The rows below give T cell receptor beta chains drawn from one sample of a study of beta chain features in type 1 diabetes. Sequencing was performed with immunoSEQ multiplex PCR; in TCRdb, only in-frame clones are kept and a portion is missing. The table shows 250,000 to 300,000 clones, with roughly an eighth occurring only once. Sample: naive CD4+ T cells from blood. These receptors originate from a young man with type 1 diabetes. Both conserved end residues are part of each CDR3. A D gene is named only where the DNA matches it firmly. Size is omitted from some rows. Given values are once, few, many or a class for expanded clones.

d_gene | abundance | j_gene | v_gene | CDR3aa | CDR3nt
TRBD1 | - | TRBJ1-1 | TRBV2 | CATIRQGANTEAFF | TGTGCCACCATCCGACAGGGTGCGAACACTGAAGCTTTCTTT
- | few | TRBJ1-2 | TRBV21-1 | CASSKVARDGYTF | TGTGCCAGCAGCAAAGTCGCAAGAGATGGCTACACCTTC
- | - | TRBJ1-1 | TRBV20-1 | CSALDSTEAFF | TGCAGTGCCTTGGACAGCACTGAAGCTTTCTTT
- | - | TRBJ1-1 | TRBV15 | CATSRVSGGWTEAFF | TGTGCCACCAGCAGAGTCTCGGGGGGCTGGACTGAAGCTTTCTTT
- | - | TRBJ1-3 | TRBV4-3 | CASSHSTGLSGNTIYF | TGCGCCAGCAGCCATTCAACAGGCCTCTCTGGAAACACCATATATTTT
TRBD2 | - | TRBJ2-5 | TRBV29-1 | CSVTGLAGETQYF | TGCAGCGTTACGGGACTAGCGGGAGAGACCCAGTACTTC
- | - | TRBJ2-1 | TRBV5-4 | CASSSVSSYNEQFF | TGTGCCAGCAGCTCGGTGAGCTCCTACAATGAGCAGTTCTTC
TRBD1 | - | TRBJ1-5 | TRBV28 | CASSNGQGAQPQHF | TGTGCCAGCAGCAACGGACAGGGAGCCCAGCCCCAGCATTTT
- | - | TRBJ2-7 | TRBV5-1 | CASSEGTQGGHEQYF | TGCGCCAGCAGCGAAGGGACGCAGGGAGGCCACGAGCAGTACTTC
- | - | TRBJ2-3 | TRBV9 | CASSVARRGTDTQYF | TGTGCCAGCAGCGTAGCTCGGAGAGGCACAGATACGCAGTATTTT
- | - | TRBJ2-4 | TRBV18 | CASSPTDNIAKNIQYF | TGTGCCAGCTCACCAACAGATAACATAGCCAAAAACATTCAGTACTTC
TRBD2 | - | TRBJ2-1 | TRBV5-1 | CASSPGTSGKYNEQFF | TGCGCCAGCAGTCCCGGGACTAGCGGGAAATACAATGAGCAGTTCTTC
- | - | TRBJ2-1 | TRBV11-2 | CASSLNRGSNEQFF | TGTGCCAGCAGCTTAAATCGGGGAAGCAATGAGCAGTTCTTC
- | - | TRBJ2-1 | TRBV19 | CASSSSPTDRHYNEQFF | TGTGCCAGTAGTTCTTCACCTACGGACAGACACTACAATGAGCAGTTCTTC